The 29 T cell receptor beta chains presented below share a single source sample, sequenced in a study of blood T cell repertoires in COVID-19 (dated by TCRdb to 2020 to 2022). Library method: the immunoSEQ multiplex PCR assay. The table comes from immuneACCESS by way of TCRdb, which keeps in-frame sequences with V and J called. Part of the clones is missing from these tables; in studies checked, under half for an unresolved V gene and the rest for unknown reasons. In all, the sample holds 140,000 to 150,000 clones, and approximately 87% of those were seen once. Of the sample, 1.2% falls within the top ten clones. What was sequenced was PBMCs or T cells enriched from blood (not recorded which). Every receptor here comes from a woman in her 30s with acute COVID-19.

V usage is TRBV6-2 or TRBV6-3 and J usage is TRBJ2-6, with D perhaps matching TRBD1 (6 bases). The CDR3 runs to 15 residues. The V and J ends lost 6 bases and 0 bases respectively, with 9 bases between them. The germline gives CDR1 MNHEY, CDR2 SVGEGT. CDR3 sequence reads: CASSIGGSGANVLTF. As DNA, the CDR3 is TGTGCCAGCAGCATAGGGGGCTCTGGGGCCAACGTCCTGACTTTC.

This clone was recorded only once. CDR3 sequence (DNA): TGCGCCAGCAGCTTAGCCAGACCTAGCGATACGCAGTATTTT. Translation: CASSLARPSDTQYF. The rearrangement links TRBV5-1 to TRBJ2-3, with D tentatively TRBD2 (5 bases). The CDR3 has 14 amino acids. CDR1 is SGHRS, CDR2 YFSETQ, per germline. Trimming left V 2 bases short and J 6 bases short, with 13 bases between.

The V call is TRBV5-4, the J call TRBJ2-1; 11 bases line up with TRBD2. The CDR3 loop spans 14 amino acids. Germline V gene sequence: CDR1 SGHNT, CDR2 YYREEE (reference sequence). The V segment lost 7 bases and the J segment 15 bases; nucleotides outside the gene matches: 15. The chain's CDR3 is CASGPGTTTSGRFF. The DNA for the CDR3 is TGTGCCAGCGGACCCGGGACTACAACTAGCGGGAGGTTCTTC. Looking up the rest from reference TRBV5-4 and TRBJ2-1 gives the full variable domain: ETGVTQSPTHLIKTRGQQVTLRCSSQSGHNTVSWYQQALGQGPQFIFQYYREEENGRGNFPPRFSGLQFPNYSSELNVNALELDDSALYLCASGPGTTTSGRFFGPGTRLTVL.

J is TRBJ2-5 and V is TRBV20-1, with 10 bases that match TRBD1. CDR1 and CDR2 (germline): DFQATT, SNEGSKA (reference sequence). V shed 3 bases and J 2 bases; nucleotides not matched to a gene: 3. The CDR3 runs 14 residues. This CDR3 is CSASRDRGQETQYF. The CDR3 DNA follows: TGCAGTGCTAGTAGGGACAGGGGTCAAGAGACCCAGTACTTC.

This rearrangement joins TRBV7-2 to TRBJ2-5, with TRBD2 matching 13 bases. The CDR3 spans 15 residues. Germline V gene sequence: CDR1 SGHTA, CDR2 FQGNSA. The V segment lost 5 bases and the J segment 5 bases; nucleotides outside the gene matches: 5. In nucleotides, the CDR3 is TGTGCCAGCAGCGATGGACTAGCGGGAGTCGAGACCCAGTACTTC. Translating it yields CASSDGLAGVETQYF.

V gene TRBV27 combines with J gene TRBJ2-1; TRBD2 matches at 9 bases. This CDR3 is built from 15 residues. Trimming at V came to 5 bases and at J to 2 bases, leaving 4 bases not matched to a gene. Looked up from germline, CDR1 is MNHEY and CDR2 is SMNVEV (reference sequence). CDR3 nucleotide sequence: TGTGCCAGCAGTCGAACTAGCGGGCCCTACAATGAGCAGTTCTTC. Protein: CASSRTSGPYNEQFF.

V gene TRBV7-9 combines with J gene TRBJ2-3; D remains unclear. CDR1 and CDR2 (germline): SEHNR, FQNEAQ (reference sequence). The ends were cut back, 2 bases at V and 2 bases at J, with 8 bases in the middle. The CDR3 sequence is 14 residues long. CDR3 nucleotide sequence: TGTGCCAGCAGCTTATTGCGAACCACAGATACGCAGTATTTT. It specifies CASSLLRTTDTQYF.

This CDR3 reads CATSDLLAGADTQYF. In nucleotides, the CDR3 is TGTGCCACCAGTGATTTACTAGCGGGAGCAGATACGCAGTATTTT. J is TRBJ2-3 and V is TRBV24-1, with TRBD2 matching over 11 bases. The CDR3 is made up of 15 amino acids. The germline V gene encodes CDR1 KGHDR and CDR2 SFDVKD. The V and J ends lost 1 base and 4 bases, in that order; junction bases with no gene match: 0.

The chain recombines TRBV7-2 with TRBJ1-3; 7 nucleotides agree with TRBD1. J gave up 3 bases and V 0 bases, and 8 bases lay outside the gene matches. This CDR3 is 17 amino acids long. Germline CDR1 SGHTA, CDR2 FQGNSA. The CDR3 DNA reads as TGTGCCAGCAGCTTAGCCTCGACAGGGTCGTATGGAAACACCATATATTTT. Translated, it gives CASSLASTGSYGNTIYF.

This clone was seen only once. The chain carries TRBV21-1 and TRBJ2-5; the table's D call, TRBD2, has no DNA check behind it. TRBV21-1 is listed as a pseudogene. This CDR3 contains 13 residues. CDR3 in DNA: TGTGCCAGCAGCAAAGAGAAGAGAGAGACCCAGTACTTC. Translation gives CASSKEKRETQYF.

The chain couples TRBV2 to TRBJ1-2; 8 bases are a match to TRBD1. The CDR3 loop spans 15 amino acids. With 6 bases clipped from V and 0 bases from J, the junction kept 6 bases outside the gene matches. The V gene's germline CDR1 is SNHLY and CDR2 FYNNEI. The CDR3 sequence: CASSDTGGPNYGYTF. The CDR3 nucleotides are TGTGCCAGCAGCGACACAGGGGGGCCTAACTATGGCTACACCTTC.

This clone has more than one count but fewer than ten. The rearrangement links TRBV6-5 to TRBJ1-5, with no clear D. The CDR3 has 14 amino acids. V was trimmed by 8 bases and J by 0 bases, leaving 11 bases between them. CDR1 is MNHEY, CDR2 SVGAGI, per germline. The chain's CDR3 is CASATEYSNQPQHF. The CDR3 DNA reads as TGTGCCAGCGCCACAGAATATAGCAATCAGCCCCAGCATTTT.

This chain joins TRBV15 and TRBJ2-5; TRBD2 is a possible D gene (6 bases). Trimming pared 5 bases from V and 4 bases from J, leaving 14 bases between. The CDR3 is 14 residues long. CDR1 and CDR2 (germline): LNHNV, YYDKDF (reference sequence). CDR3 bases: TGTGCCACCAGCCGGGGCGGGATGGGAGAGACCCAGTACTTC. This codes for CATSRGGMGETQYF.

The chain joins TRBV18 to TRBJ2-1; tentative D call: TRBD2 (5 bases). CDR1 is KGHSH, CDR2 LQKENI, per germline. This CDR3 is built from 13 residues. Deletions cut 6 bases from V and 8 bases from J, with 14 bases between. The DNA for the CDR3 is TGTGCCAGCTCCCTTGGGGAGAACCATGAGCAGTTCTTC. Translated: CASSLGENHEQFF.

The chain recombines TRBV3-1 (or the pseudogene TRBV3-2) with TRBJ1-4; no clear D. Trimming left V 6 bases short and J 7 bases short, with 21 bases between. The CDR3 covers 16 residues. Germline V gives CDR1 LGHDT, CDR2 YNNKEL (reference sequence). CDR3 DNA sequence: TGTGCCAGCAGTCCCCGATCGGGCGGGGTAGGTGAAAAACTGTTTTTT. Protein: CASSPRSGGVGEKLFF.

The J gene is TRBJ2-7, the V gene TRBV30; no definite D call. Deletions cut 0 bases from V and 6 bases from J, with 12 bases between. Germline V lookup: CDR1 GTSNPN, CDR2 SVGIG (reference sequence). This CDR3 is 13 amino acids long. The CDR3, as DNA: TGTGCCTGGAGTGTACTGCAGCCGGGCGAGCAGTACTTC. Its protein is CAWSVLQPGEQYF.

The rearrangement joins TRBV27 to TRBJ2-3, with D uncertain. The germline V and J ends were trimmed by 6 bases and 3 bases, with 4 bases remaining between them. Germline V gene sequence: CDR1 MNHEY, CDR2 SMNVEV (reference sequence). This CDR3 comprises 11 residues. For the CDR3, the DNA is TGTGCCAGCAGGGAGACAGATACGCAGTATTTT. Translation gives CASRETDTQYF.

In its sample, this clone was seen once. V gene TRBV19 combines with J gene TRBJ1-5; D is perhaps TRBD1 (6 bases). In germline, CDR1 is LNHDA, CDR2 SQIVND (reference sequence). Trimming cost V 5 bases and J 8 bases, with 16 bases left between them. CDR3 length: 14 residues. The CDR3 DNA reads TGTGCCAGTAGTGATTCAGGGGCCGCGGAGCCCCAGCATTTT. It codes for CASSDSGAAEPQHF.

V is TRBV3-1 (or the pseudogene TRBV3-2) and J is TRBJ1-4; 7 nucleotides match TRBD1. The ends lost 7 bases at V and 7 bases at J; junction bases unmatched: 9. The CDR3 covers 14 residues. The germline gives CDR1 LGHDT, CDR2 YNNKEL (reference sequence). The CDR3 region is CASTTTGNGEKLFF. The CDR3 coding sequence is TGTGCCAGCACTACGACAGGGAACGGTGAAAAACTGTTTTTT.

This clone came up a few times. The chain uses TRBV19 and TRBJ2-7; 9 bases line up with TRBD2. Trimming cost V 0 bases and J 3 bases; bases outside gene matches: 18. Looked up from germline, CDR1 is LNHDA and CDR2 is SQIVND (reference sequence). The CDR3 is made up of 20 amino acids. The CDR3 DNA reads as TGTGCCAGTAGTATAGAGGGATCTATCAGCGGGAGGAATCGGGACTACGAGCAGTACTTC. Its protein product is CASSIEGSISGRNRDYEQYF.

The rearrangement links TRBV7-3 to TRBJ2-7, with 10 bases aligning to TRBD2. Germline CDR1 is SGHTA and CDR2 is FQGTGA. J lost 5 bases, V lost 0 bases, and 4 bases had no gene match. The CDR3 spans 15 residues. The DNA for the CDR3 is TGTGCCAGCAGCTTAACTGCTAGCGGGAGTCACGAGCAGTACTTC. Translated, it gives CASSLTASGSHEQYF.

The chain links TRBV6-6 to TRBJ1-2, with unresolved D. The CDR3 has 12 residues. V was cut by 2 bases and J by 6 bases, with 7 bases left in between. CDR1 is MNHNY and CDR2 is SVGAGI in the germline V gene (reference sequence). The CDR3 region is CASSYLGDGYTF. CDR3 in DNA: TGTGCCAGCAGTTACCTCGGGGATGGCTACACCTTC.

This clone was seen once. The CDR3 DNA reads TGTGCCAGCAGCATTCCCGGGACACTCTACGAGCAGTACTTC. Translation gives CASSIPGTLYEQYF. The chain is built from TRBV7-2 and TRBJ2-7, with D possibly being TRBD1 (6 bases). Looked up from germline, CDR1 is SGHTA and CDR2 is FQGNSA. Trimming pared 5 bases from V and 3 bases from J, leaving 14 bases between. This CDR3 comprises 14 residues.

V and J are TRBV6-4 and TRBJ2-1; 8 nucleotides agree with TRBD2. This CDR3 contains 16 residues. Germline V gene sequence: CDR1 MRHNA, CDR2 SNTAGT. J lost 0 bases, V lost 6 bases, and 7 bases had no gene match. CDR3 sequence reads: CASSDSGTSSYNEQFF. In DNA, the CDR3 is TGTGCCAGCAGCGATAGCGGGACGAGCTCCTACAATGAGCAGTTCTTC.

Regarding this clone: This specimen includes other DNA sequences encoding the same CDR3. V is TRBV29-1 and J is TRBJ1-2; weak D call: TRBD1 (6 bases). CDR3 length: 15 amino acids. V lost 0 bases to trimming and J lost 2 bases, with 13 bases between them. Germline V gene lookup returns CDR1 SQVTM and CDR2 ANQGSEA. CDR3 DNA: TGCAGCGTTGAAGATCGGGGAGGGGGGAACTATGGCTACACCTTC. Protein sequence: CSVEDRGGGNYGYTF.

The rearrangement links TRBV18 to TRBJ2-3, with D maybe TRBD2 (5 bases). The germline gives CDR1 KGHSH, CDR2 LQKENI. CDR3 length: 15 residues. Trimming left V 6 bases short and J 0 bases short, with 13 bases between. The DNA of the CDR3 is TGTGCCAGCTCCCTCCGGGGAACTAGCACAGATACGCAGTATTTT. It specifies CASSLRGTSTDTQYF.

This sequence joins TRBV5-6 and TRBJ1-2; tentative D call: TRBD1 (6 bases). Germline values: CDR1 SGHDT, CDR2 YYEEEE. V was cut by 0 bases and J by 7 bases, with 10 bases left in between. The CDR3 is 13 residues long. The CDR3, as DNA: TGTGCCAGCAGCTTGGATCCCAGGGGTGGCTACACCTTC. As protein: CASSLDPRGGYTF.

This clone was seen once. The genes are TRBV3-1 (or the pseudogene TRBV3-2) and TRBJ1-1; D possibly corresponds to TRBD1 (6 bases). Germline lookup yields CDR1 LGHDT and CDR2 YNNKEL (reference sequence). The V gene lost 4 bases and the J gene lost 8 bases, with 11 bases spanning the gap. The CDR3 consists of 12 residues. The CDR3, as DNA: TGTGCCAGCAGCCGAACAGGGCAAGAAGCTTTCTTT. Protein product: CASSRTGQEAFF.

The chain uses TRBV19 and TRBJ1-3, with TRBD1 matching 8 bases. Germline-derived CDR1 and CDR2 are LNHDA and SQIVND (reference sequence). The CDR3 consists of 14 residues. The V and J ends lost 11 bases and 2 bases, in that order; junction bases with no gene match: 8. For the CDR3, the DNA is TGTGCCGCCGACAGGGGAGTTCCTGGAAACACCATATATTTT. Protein: CAADRGVPGNTIYF.